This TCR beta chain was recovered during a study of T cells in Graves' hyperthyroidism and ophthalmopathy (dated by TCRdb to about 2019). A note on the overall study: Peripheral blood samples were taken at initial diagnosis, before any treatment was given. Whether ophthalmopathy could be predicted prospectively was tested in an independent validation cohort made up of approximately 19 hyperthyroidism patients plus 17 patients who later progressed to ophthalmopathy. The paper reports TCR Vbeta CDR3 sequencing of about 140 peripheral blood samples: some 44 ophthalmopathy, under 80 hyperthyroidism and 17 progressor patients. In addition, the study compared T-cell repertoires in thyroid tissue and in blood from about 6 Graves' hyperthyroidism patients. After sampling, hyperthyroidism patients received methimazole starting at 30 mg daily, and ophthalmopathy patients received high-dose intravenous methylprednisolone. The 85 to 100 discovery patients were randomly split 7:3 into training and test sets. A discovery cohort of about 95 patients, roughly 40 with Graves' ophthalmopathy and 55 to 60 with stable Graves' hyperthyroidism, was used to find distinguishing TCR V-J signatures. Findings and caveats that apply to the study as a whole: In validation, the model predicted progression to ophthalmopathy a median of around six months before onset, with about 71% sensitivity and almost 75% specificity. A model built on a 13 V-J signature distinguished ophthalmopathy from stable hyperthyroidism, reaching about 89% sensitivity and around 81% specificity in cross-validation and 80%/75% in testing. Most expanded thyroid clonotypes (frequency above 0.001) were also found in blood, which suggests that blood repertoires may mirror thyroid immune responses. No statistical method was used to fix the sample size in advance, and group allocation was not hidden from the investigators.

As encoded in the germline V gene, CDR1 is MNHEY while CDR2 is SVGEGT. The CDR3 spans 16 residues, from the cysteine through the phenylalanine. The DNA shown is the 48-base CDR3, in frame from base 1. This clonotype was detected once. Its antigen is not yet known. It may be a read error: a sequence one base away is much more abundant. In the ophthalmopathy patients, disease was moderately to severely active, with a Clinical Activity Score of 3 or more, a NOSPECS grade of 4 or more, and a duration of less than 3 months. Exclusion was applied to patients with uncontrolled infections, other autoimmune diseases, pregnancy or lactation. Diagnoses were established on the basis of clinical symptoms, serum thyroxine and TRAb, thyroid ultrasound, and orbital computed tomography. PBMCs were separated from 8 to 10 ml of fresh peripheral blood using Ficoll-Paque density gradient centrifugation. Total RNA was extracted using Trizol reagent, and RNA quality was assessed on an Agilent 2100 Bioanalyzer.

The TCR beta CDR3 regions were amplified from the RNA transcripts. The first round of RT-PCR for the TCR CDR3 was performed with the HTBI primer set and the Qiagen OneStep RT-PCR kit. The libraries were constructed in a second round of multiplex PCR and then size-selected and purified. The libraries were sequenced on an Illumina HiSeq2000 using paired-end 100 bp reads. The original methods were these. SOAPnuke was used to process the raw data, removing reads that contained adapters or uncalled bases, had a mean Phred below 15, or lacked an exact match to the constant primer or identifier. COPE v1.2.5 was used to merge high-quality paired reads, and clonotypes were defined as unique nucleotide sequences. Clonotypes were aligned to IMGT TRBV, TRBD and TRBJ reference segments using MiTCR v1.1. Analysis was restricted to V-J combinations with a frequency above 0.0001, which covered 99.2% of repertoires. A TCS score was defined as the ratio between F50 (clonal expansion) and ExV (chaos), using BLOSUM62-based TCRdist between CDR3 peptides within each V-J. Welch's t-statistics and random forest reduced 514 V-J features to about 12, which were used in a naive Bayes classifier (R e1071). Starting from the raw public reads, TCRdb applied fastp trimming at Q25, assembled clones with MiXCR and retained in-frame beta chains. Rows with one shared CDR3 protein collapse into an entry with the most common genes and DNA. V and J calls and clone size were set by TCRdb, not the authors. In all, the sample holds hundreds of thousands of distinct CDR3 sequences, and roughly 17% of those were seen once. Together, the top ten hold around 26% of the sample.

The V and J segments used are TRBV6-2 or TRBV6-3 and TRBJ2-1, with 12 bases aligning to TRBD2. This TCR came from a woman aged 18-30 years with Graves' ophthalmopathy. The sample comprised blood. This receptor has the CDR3 CVSMGPGTSGYNEQFF. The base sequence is TGTGTCAGCATGGGACCCGGGACTAGCGGGTACAATGAGCAGTTCTTC.